These T cell receptor beta chains were read from a single sample in a study of PD-L1 blockade in urothelial cancer. Produced via immunoSEQ multiplex PCR; TCRdb's table is partial and in-frame only. The sample contains 30,000 to 45,000 clones, 75% to 95% of which appear only once. This material consisted of PBMCs, taken around atezolizumab (anti-PD-L1) treatment. Source of these receptors: a man in his sixties or seventies with urothelial cancer. Both conserved end residues are part of each CDR3. D genes are given only for firm matches. Expanded clones get a size class; other rows say once, few or many, or leave the size out.

>NA|TRBJ1-3|TRBV9|NA
CASSVTPSLDTIYF
TGTGCCAGCAGCGTAACGCCATCACTCGACACCATATATTTT
>NA|TRBJ1-2|TRBV2|NA
CASSRRGSDYGYTF
TGTGCCAGCAGTCGGAGGGGCAGTGATTATGGCTACACCTTC
>NA|TRBJ1-1|TRBV6-1|NA
CATLRRDNTEAFF
TGTGCCACACTAAGACGGGATAACACTGAAGCTTTCTTT
>NA|TRBJ2-5|TRBV7-7|TRBD1
CASSGANRGQTQYF
TGTGCCAGCAGCGGGGCCAACAGGGGACAGACCCAGTACTTC
>NA|TRBJ2-1|TRBV19|TRBD2
CASTAEGLASYNEQFF
TGTGCCAGTACCGCGGAGGGACTAGCTTCTTACAATGAGCAGTTCTTC
>NA|TRBJ1-2|TRBV5-6|TRBD1
CASSLAGTVHLYGYTF
TGTGCCAGCAGCTTGGCCGGGACAGTCCACCTCTATGGCTACACCTTC
>once|TRBJ2-7|TRBV15|TRBD2
CATSRVGREHYEQYF
TGTGCCACCAGCAGAGTCGGGCGGGAGCACTACGAGCAGTACTTC
>NA|TRBJ2-5|TRBV10-3|TRBD1
CAISVDRGSGTQYF
TGTGCCATCAGTGTCGACAGGGGGTCGGGGACCCAGTACTTC
>NA|TRBJ2-7|TRBV27|TRBD2
CASSLGTRGEQYF
TGTGCCAGCAGTTTAGGGACTAGGGGGGAGCAGTACTTC
>few|TRBJ1-3|TRBV10-3|TRBD1
CAINDREAGTGNTIYF
TGTGCCATCAATGACAGGGAGGCTGGGACTGGAAACACCATATATTTT
>once|TRBJ2-3|TRBV27|TRBD2
CASSGGNTDTQYF
TGTGCCAGTAGCGGGGGCAACACAGATACGCAGTATTTT
>NA|TRBJ2-3|TRBV28|NA
CASSPNTDTQYF
TGTGCCAGCAGTCCAAACACAGATACGCAGTATTTT
>NA|TRBJ2-3|TRBV4-1|NA
CASSQGGAESPSTDTQYF
TGCGCCAGCAGCCAAGGGGGAGCGGAATCCCCTAGCACAGATACGCAGTATTTT
>NA|TRBJ2-1|TRBV7-2|TRBD2
CASSLTSGTPGNEQFF
TGTGCCAGCAGCTTGACTAGCGGGACCCCGGGGAATGAGCAGTTCTTC
>NA|TRBJ2-1|TRBV25-1|TRBD2
CASSGGTRGGWWSDEQFF
TGTGCCAGCAGTGGAGGGACTAGAGGGGGGTGGTGGAGCGATGAGCAGTTCTTC
>once|TRBJ2-7|TRBV5-1|TRBD1
CASSLRAGTGSELEQYF
TGCGCCAGCAGCCTACGGGCCGGGACAGGGTCCGAGCTCGAGCAGTACTTC
>NA|TRBJ2-7|TRBV19|TRBD2
CASRTTQRGSYEQYF
TGTGCCAGTAGGACGACTCAGCGGGGCTCCTACGAGCAGTACTTC
>NA|TRBJ1-2|TRBV13|TRBD1
CASSSGTANGYTF
TGTGCCAGCAGTTCCGGGACAGCCAATGGCTACACCTTC
>NA|TRBJ2-2|TRBV5-1|NA
CASTQQGNTGELFF
TGCGCCAGCACCCAACAGGGGAACACCGGGGAGCTGTTTTTT
>NA|TRBJ1-1|TRBV6-1|NA
CASRSVGGNTEAFF
TGTGCCAGCCGGTCAGTGGGGGGGAACACTGAAGCTTTCTTT
>NA|TRBJ2-7|TRBV2|TRBD2
CASIGLAPLEQYF
TGTGCCAGCATAGGACTAGCGCCTCTAGAGCAGTACTTC
>NA|TRBJ1-3|TRBV30|NA
CAWTTGNTIYF
TGTGCCTGGACCACAGGAAACACCATATATTTT
>NA|TRBJ2-7|TRBV7-9|TRBD1
CASSAGTVGYEQYF
TGTGCCAGCAGCGCCGGGACAGTGGGTTACGAGCAGTACTTC
>NA|TRBJ1-2|TRBV29-1|NA
CSVEGPSDYGYTF
TGCAGCGTTGAAGGGCCCTCTGACTATGGCTACACCTTC
>NA|TRBJ2-3|TRBV30|TRBD1
CAWSLTGGEADTQYF
TGTGCCTGGAGTCTTACAGGGGGTGAGGCAGATACGCAGTATTTT
>NA|TRBJ1-5|TRBV6-6|TRBD1
CASSYHVDRDQPQHF
TGTGCCAGCAGTTATCACGTCGACAGGGATCAGCCCCAGCATTTT
>NA|TRBJ2-1|TRBV19|TRBD2
CASSKPSGSSGNEQFF
TGTGCCAGTAGTAAGCCTAGCGGGAGTTCGGGCAATGAGCAGTTCTTC
>NA|TRBJ2-6|TRBV7-3|TRBD2
CASSASGSFSGANVLTF
TGTGCCAGCAGCGCTAGCGGGAGTTTTTCTGGGGCCAACGTCCTGACTTTC
>NA|TRBJ2-2|TRBV27|TRBD1
CASRGQSNTGELFF
TGTGCCAGCCGGGGACAGTCGAACACCGGGGAGCTGTTTTTT
>NA|TRBJ2-1|TRBV7-2|TRBD2
CASSLGIGLAGGKQFF
TGTGCCAGCAGCTTAGGAATCGGACTAGCGGGAGGGAAGCAGTTCTTC
>NA|TRBJ2-2|TRBV28|TRBD2
CASTKLISGNIGELFF
TGTGCCAGCACCAAATTGATTAGCGGGAACATCGGGGAGCTGTTTTTT
>NA|TRBJ1-1|TRBV2|NA
CASSVQRTEAFF
TGTGCCAGCAGTGTTCAGCGGACTGAAGCTTTCTTT
>NA|TRBJ1-2|TRBV19|NA
CATRPREGGEGNSSGYTF
TGTGCCACCAGGCCCAGAGAGGGAGGGGAAGGCAACTCGAGTGGCTACACCTTC
>NA|TRBJ2-7|TRBV2|TRBD1
CASKDRDYEQYF
TGTGCCAGCAAGGACAGGGACTACGAGCAGTACTTC
>NA|TRBJ2-7|TRBV29-1|TRBD1
CSVMTGGVHEQYF
TGCAGCGTTATGACAGGGGGCGTCCACGAGCAGTACTTC
>NA|TRBJ1-2|TRBV27|TRBD1
CASSSWTGRGYTF
TGTGCCAGCAGTTCCTGGACAGGGCGGGGCTACACCTTC
>once|TRBJ2-7|TRBV5-1|NA
CASSPSSSYEQYF
TGCGCCAGCAGCCCGTCGAGTTCCTACGAGCAGTACTTC
>NA|TRBJ2-2|TRBV10-3|TRBD1
CAISAGTGEGGELFF
TGTGCCATCAGCGCGGGGACAGGGGAAGGCGGGGAGCTGTTTTTT
>NA|TRBJ2-5|TRBV2|TRBD2
CASSSGSGETQYF
TGTGCCAGTAGTAGCGGGAGTGGAGAGACCCAGTACTTC
>once|TRBJ1-4|TRBV28|TRBD1
CASSQTGGTRKLFF
TGTGCCAGCAGTCAGACAGGGGGGACGAGGAAACTGTTTTTT
>NA|TRBJ1-4|TRBV27|TRBD1
CASSYGTGVAKLFF
TGTGCCAGCAGTTACGGGACAGGGGTTGCAAAACTGTTTTTT
>once|TRBJ2-1|TRBV18|TRBD2
CASGLGRARNEQFF
TGTGCCAGCGGTCTAGGGAGGGCCCGGAATGAGCAGTTCTTC
>NA|TRBJ2-5|TRBV2|NA
CASSDSFIGSSTQYF
TGTGCCAGCAGTGATTCTTTTATCGGGTCCAGCACCCAGTACTTC
>NA|TRBJ2-5|TRBV6-1|NA
CASSHNRFQETQYF
TGTGCCAGCAGTCACAACAGATTCCAAGAGACCCAGTACTTC
>NA|TRBJ2-7|TRBV9|TRBD1
CASSPGQASSYEQYF
TGTGCCAGCAGCCCTGGACAGGCAAGCTCCTACGAGCAGTACTTC
>NA|TRBJ1-4|TRBV5-5|NA
CASSSEGRPNEKLFF
TGTGCCAGCAGCTCAGAGGGCAGGCCTAATGAAAAACTGTTTTTT
>NA|TRBJ2-3|TRBV7-9|NA
CASSHDSDTQYF
TGTGCCAGCAGCCACGACAGTGATACGCAGTATTTT
>once|TRBJ1-4|TRBV12-5|NA
CASGAVGGPSEKLFF
TGTGCTAGTGGTGCCGTCGGGGGGCCGAGCGAAAAACTGTTTTTT
>NA|TRBJ2-7|TRBV7-2|TRBD2
CASSFQAGESYEQYF
TGTGCCAGCAGCTTTCAGGCGGGAGAGTCCTACGAGCAGTACTTC
>NA|TRBJ1-2|TRBV19|TRBD1
CASRTGGANAGSFNYGYTF
TGTGCCAGTAGAACAGGGGGCGCCAATGCCGGATCCTTTAACTATGGCTACACCTTC
>NA|TRBJ1-2|TRBV2|NA
CASSADAGLGGYTF
TGTGCCAGCAGTGCTGATGCAGGGCTGGGAGGCTACACCTTC
>NA|TRBJ2-7|TRBV7-6|NA
CASSLAADTTYEQYF
TGTGCCAGCAGCTTAGCGGCTGACACAACCTACGAGCAGTACTTC
>NA|TRBJ2-5|TRBV9|TRBD1
CASSPHRGDQETQYF
TGTGCCAGCAGCCCGCACAGGGGAGACCAAGAGACCCAGTACTTC
>NA|TRBJ2-5|TRBV14|TRBD1
CASSPGQGFFQETQYF
TGTGCCAGCAGCCCCGGACAGGGATTTTTCCAAGAGACCCAGTACTTC
>NA|TRBJ1-1|TRBV25-1|NA
CASSPPLEAFF
TGTGCCAGCAGCCCCCCTCTCGAAGCTTTCTTT